The 11 T cell receptor beta chains reported below all come from one sample, sequenced in a study of blood T cell repertoires in COVID-19. TCRdb keeps only in-frame clones here, not all; method: immunoSEQ multiplex PCR. The sample has approximately 490,000 clones; approximately 90% are singletons. What was sequenced was PBMCs or T cells enriched from blood (not recorded which). All receptors derive from an older woman who had recovered from COVID-19.

A word on this clone: Given a much more abundant clone one base away, this may be a read error. This rearrangement joins TRBV28 to TRBJ1-2; tentative D call: TRBD1 (6 bases). The CDR3 totals 13 residues. CDR1 is MDHEN and CDR2 is SYDVKM in the germline V gene. V gave up 4 bases and J gave up 2 bases, with 8 bases separating them. The CDR3, as DNA: TGTGCCAGCAGTTACGACAGGAACTATGGCTACACCTTC. Its translation: CASSYDRNYGYTF.

The V gene is TRBV21-1, the J gene TRBJ2-7; the D call in the table, TRBD2, was not verified against the DNA. TRBV21-1 is a recognized pseudogene. The CDR3 runs 19 residues. Written as DNA, the CDR3 is TGTGCCAGCAGCAAAGCGCCCTGGGGAAGTAGGGCCGGGGAGTACGAGCAGTACGTC. Translating gives CASSKAPWGSRAGEYEQYV.

This chain uses TRBV9 with TRBJ2-1; 8 bases match TRBD2. Germline CDR1 and CDR2: SGDLS and YYNGEE. Trimming cost V 3 bases and J 6 bases; bases outside gene matches: 2. The CDR3 extends over 13 amino acids. In DNA, the CDR3 is TGTGCCAGCAGCGAAGGACTAGCCAATGAGCAGTTCTTC. It translates to CASSEGLANEQFF.

V and J are TRBV5-4 and TRBJ2-3; 9 bases map to TRBD2. The CDR3 is 15 amino acids. J was trimmed by 1 base and V by 3 bases; bases with no gene match: 3. Germline CDR1 is SGHNT and CDR2 is YYREEE (reference sequence). The CDR3 nucleotides are TGTGCCAGCAGCTCTAGCGGGGCACGCACAGATACGCAGTATTTT. Translation: CASSSSGARTDTQYF.

The chain recombines TRBV24-1 with TRBJ2-1, with D possibly matching TRBD2 (5 bases). Trimming left V 9 bases short and J 7 bases short, with 24 bases between. CDR3 length: 16 residues. Germline V gene sequence: CDR1 KGHDR, CDR2 SFDVKD. The CDR3 spells CATASRENTPTNEQFF. CDR3 nucleotides: TGTGCCACCGCCTCCCGGGAAAACACCCCCACTAATGAGCAGTTCTTC.

This clone has just one count. The genes are TRBV5-1 and TRBJ1-4, with D unclear. Germline V CDR1 and CDR2: SGHRS, YFSETQ. V was clipped by 4 bases and J by 4 bases, with 11 bases between them. This CDR3 has 14 residues. The CDR3 reads CASSPLTLNEKLFF. The CDR3 DNA reads as TGCGCCAGCAGCCCCTTGACTCTTAATGAAAAACTGTTTTTT.

V gene TRBV5-1 combines with J gene TRBJ2-1; D gene ambiguous. Deletions cut 1 base from V and 1 base from J, with 6 bases between. CDR3 size: 14 residues. Germline CDR1 SGHRS, CDR2 YFSETQ. The CDR3 nucleotides are TGCGCCAGCAGCTTGTCCAGGTCCTACAATGAGCAGTTCTTC. Amino acids: CASSLSRSYNEQFF.

The chain is built from TRBV4-2 and TRBJ2-3; 7 nucleotides align to TRBD2. Germline CDR1 is LGHNA and CDR2 is YNFKEQ. Trimming removed 4 bases from V and 1 base from J; junction bases left unmatched: 11. The CDR3 has 17 residues. The DNA for the CDR3 is TGTGCCAGCAGCCCCTCTAACATAGCGGGCCGCACAGATACGCAGTATTTT. Amino acid sequence: CASSPSNIAGRTDTQYF.

This clone was seen a single time. The chain couples TRBV5-1 to TRBJ1-1; D is perhaps TRBD1 (6 bases). Germline lookup yields CDR1 SGHRS and CDR2 YFSETQ. The ends were cut back, 3 bases at V and 4 bases at J, with 16 bases in the middle. This CDR3 contains 15 residues. The CDR3 region has the DNA TGCGCCAGCAGCTGGGAGGGGGGGCTGAGCACTGAAGCTTTCTTT. It codes for CASSWEGGLSTEAFF. Filled out from reference TRBV5-1 and TRBJ1-1, the complete variable domain reads KAGVTQTPRYLIKTRGQQVTLSCSPISGHRSVSWYQQTPGQGLQFLFEYFSETQRNKGNFPGRFSGRQFSNSRSEMNVSTLELGDSALYLCASSWEGGLSTEAFFGQGTRLTVV.

V gene TRBV10-1 combines with J gene TRBJ1-1; tentatively, D is TRBD1 (5 bases). The V gene lost 2 bases and the J gene lost 9 bases, with 25 bases spanning the gap. CDR1 and CDR2 (germline): WNHNN, SYGVQD (reference sequence). This CDR3 comprises 17 residues. CDR3 sequence (DNA): TGCGCCAGCAGTGAGAATGGGCCGCAGGACACGCCAAGCAAAGCTTTCTTT. Its protein product is CASSENGPQDTPSKAFF.

The V call is TRBV2, the J call TRBJ2-3, with TRBD1 as a possible D gene (5 bases). This CDR3 has 14 amino acids. V was trimmed by 7 bases and J by 4 bases, leaving 15 bases between them. Per the germline V gene, CDR1 is SNHLY and CDR2 is FYNNEI. DNA of the CDR3: TGTGCCAGCACAGTATGGACGACAGCAGATACGCAGTATTTT. Translation gives CASTVWTTADTQYF.